A single sample is the source of the 15 T cell receptor beta chains below, sequenced in a study of T cells in Graves' hyperthyroidism and ophthalmopathy. RNA transcripts provided the source from which TCR beta CDR3 regions were amplified. Researchers ran a first-round RT-PCR on the TCR CDR3 using the HTBI primer set. Via MiXCR, TCRdb re-called the multiplex PCR reads, giving one row per CDR3 protein. The sample shows 300,000 or so distinct CDR3 sequences, roughly 18% of them seen only once. The specimen sequenced was blood. Receptors originate from a woman aged 45-65 years with Graves' hyperthyroidism.

This clonotype has at least ten counts. The rearrangement uses TRBV20-1 and TRBJ2-3, with 12 bases lining up with TRBD2. In germline, CDR1 is DFQATT, CDR2 SNEGSKA (reference sequence). This CDR3 has 16 residues. Losses at the gene ends were 2 bases for V and 3 bases for J; bases not matched to a gene: 6. CDR3 sequence: CSARLGLAGGTDTQYF. CDR3 in DNA: TGCAGTGCTAGACTTGGTCTAGCGGGAGGGACAGATACGCAGTATTTT.

This clonotype was observed a few times. V usage is TRBV5-1 and J usage is TRBJ1-2; 8 bases line up with TRBD1. CDR1 is SGHRS, CDR2 YFSETQ, per germline. CDR3 size: 15 residues. J gave up 4 bases and V 5 bases, and 10 bases lay outside the gene matches. DNA of the CDR3: TGCGCCAGCAGGCCGGGACAGGATTACGCCTATGGCTACACCTTC. It encodes CASRPGQDYAYGYTF. Drawing the rest from reference TRBV5-1 and TRBJ1-2, the complete variable domain is KAGVTQTPRYLIKTRGQQVTLSCSPISGHRSVSWYQQTPGQGLQFLFEYFSETQRNKGNFPGRFSGRQFSNSRSEMNVSTLELGDSALYLCASRPGQDYAYGYTFGSGTRLTVV.

Many counts were recorded for this clonotype. The chain combines TRBV19 with TRBJ1-1, with no clear D. The CDR3 has 14 residues. V gave up 3 bases and J gave up 1 base, with 9 bases separating them. The germline V gene has CDR1 LNHDA and CDR2 SQIVND (reference sequence). The CDR3 spells CASSIQAANTEAFF. The CDR3 DNA reads as TGTGCCAGTAGTATCCAGGCGGCGAACACTGAAGCTTTCTTT.

In its sample, this clonotype was seen a few times. The chain links TRBV12-3 or TRBV12-4 to TRBJ1-1; D remains unclear. V was trimmed by 1 base and J by 3 bases, leaving 9 bases between them. The CDR3 is 14 amino acids. This CDR3 reads CASSLVLEDTEAFF. CDR3 sequence (DNA): TGTGCCAGCAGTTTAGTTCTAGAGGACACTGAAGCTTTCTTT.

The rearrangement joins TRBV20-1 to TRBJ2-2, with D unclear. The V gene lost 6 bases and the J gene lost 0 bases, with 11 bases spanning the gap. The CDR3 has 14 residues. The V gene's germline CDR1 is DFQATT and CDR2 SNEGSKA (reference sequence). CDR3 nucleotides: TGCAGTGCCGGATACAGCTCGAACACCGGGGAGCTGTTTTTT. This gives the protein CSAGYSSNTGELFF.

Many counts were recorded for this clonotype. In nucleotides, the CDR3 is TGTGCCAGCAGCTTGGCCGTCACGACTAGCGGGAGCACGGACAATGAGCAGTTCTTC. It specifies CASSLAVTTSGSTDNEQFF. The J gene is TRBJ2-1, the V gene TRBV5-4; TRBD2 aligns across 12 bases. J lost 5 bases, V lost 0 bases, and 12 bases had no gene match. Germline V gene lookup returns CDR1 SGHNT and CDR2 YYREEE (reference sequence). This CDR3 has 19 residues. Complete variable domain (other parts from reference TRBV5-4 and TRBJ2-1): ETGVTQSPTHLIKTRGQQVTLRCSSQSGHNTVSWYQQALGQGPQFIFQYYREEENGRGNFPPRFSGLQFPNYSSELNVNALELDDSALYLCASSLAVTTSGSTDNEQFFGPGTRLTVL.

This clonotype turned up a few times. V and J are TRBV20-1 and TRBJ2-5; D might be TRBD1 or TRBD2, each matching 5 bases. The germline V and J ends were trimmed by 4 bases and 1 base, with 13 bases remaining between them. The CDR3 is made up of 14 amino acids. The germline gives CDR1 DFQATT, CDR2 SNEGSKA (reference sequence). Here the CDR3 reads CSATGQGLQETQYF. In DNA form, the CDR3 reads TGCAGTGCTACGGGGCAGGGCCTCCAAGAGACCCAGTACTTC.

The rearrangement links TRBV6-5 to TRBJ2-7; TRBD1 might be the D (6 bases). Germline assignment: CDR1 MNHEY and CDR2 SVGAGI. V was clipped by 6 bases and J by 2 bases, with 17 bases between them. This CDR3 is 15 amino acids long. The CDR3 DNA sequence: TGTGCCAGCAGGGGCAAGGGGACATCGACCTACGAGCAGTACTTC. Residues: CASRGKGTSTYEQYF.

In its sample, this clonotype was seen many times. The rearrangement uses TRBV5-5 and TRBJ2-7, with no clear D. Trimming shortened V by 0 bases and J by 3 bases, and 10 bases separated the two germline ends. The CDR3 loop spans 14 amino acids. Germline loops: CDR1 SGHKS, CDR2 YYEKEE (reference sequence). In DNA, the CDR3 is TGTGCCAGCAGCTTGGGACACGACGGCTACGAGCAGTACGTC. It encodes CASSLGHDGYEQYV.

This clonotype was counted a few times. This chain joins TRBV5-1 and TRBJ1-1; TRBD1 matches at 8 bases. With 2 bases clipped from V and 4 bases from J, the junction kept 7 bases outside the gene matches. CDR1 is SGHRS, CDR2 YFSETQ, per germline. CDR3 length equals 15 residues. Written as DNA, the CDR3 is TGCGCCAGCAGCTTATCAGGGGGCGCTTCCACTGAAGCTTTCTTT. It is translated as CASSLSGGASTEAFF.

This chain links TRBV5-6 with TRBJ1-1, with a weak D call TRBD1 (6 bases). Germline CDR1 reads SGHDT; CDR2 reads YYEEEE. The CDR3 runs 12 residues. The germline V and J ends were trimmed by 4 bases and 12 bases, with 16 bases remaining between them. The CDR3 reads CASSVLQGTTFF. As DNA, the CDR3 is TGTGCCAGCAGCGTACTACAGGGTACTACTTTCTTT.

To note about this clonotype: Being one base from a much bigger clone, this may be a read error. The CDR3 DNA follows: TGCAGTGCCCCCAGGAAAGGTCTGGCCCAAGAGACCCAGTACTTC. This gives the protein CSAPRKGLAQETQYF. V is TRBV20-1 and J is TRBJ2-5; the D is unclear. The CDR3 contains 15 residues. The V end was cut by 6 bases, the J end by 1 base, with 18 bases between. CDR1 and CDR2 (germline): DFQATT, SNEGSKA (reference sequence).

This clonotype was picked up many times. V and J are TRBV5-1 and TRBJ2-2; unclear D gene. The germline CDR1 and CDR2 sequences are SGHRS and YFSETQ. V was shortened by 6 bases and J by 1 base, with 10 bases between the two germline ends. The CDR3 has 14 amino acids. For the CDR3, the DNA is TGCGCCAGCAAGTCGGATCAGAACACCGGGGAGCTGTTTTTT. This gives the protein CASKSDQNTGELFF.

This clonotype was counted many times. The chain has TRBV28 and TRBJ1-5; tentatively, D is TRBD1 (5 bases). The CDR3 totals 16 residues. V was cut by 5 bases and J by 2 bases, with 16 bases left in between. Germline CDR1 and CDR2: MDHEN and SYDVKM. CDR3 loop: CASSRTPQGGNQPQHF. The CDR3 nucleotides read TGTGCCAGCAGTCGCACTCCTCAGGGCGGCAATCAGCCCCAGCATTTT.

This clonotype was recorded many times. The chain links TRBV7-9 to TRBJ1-1; D gene ambiguous. Germline-derived CDR1 and CDR2 are SEHNR and FQNEAQ (reference sequence). V shed 1 base and J shed 4 bases, with 7 bases lying between them. The CDR3 has 13 residues. CDR3 sequence (DNA): TGTGCCAGCAGCTTAGATGCAGCCACTGAAGCTTTCTTT. Its protein is CASSLDAATEAFF.